This TCR beta chain was documented in a study of shared clonotypes between healthy human individuals. Points from the study as a whole: Among donors, sharing of clonotypes was expected to be affected by sequencing depth.

This CDR3 is 14 amino acids long. V lost 8 bases, J lost 0 bases, and 11 bases lay in between. CDR1 MNHEY and CDR2 SMNVEV come from the germline V gene (reference sequence). The data were produced by immunoSEQ multiplex PCR, yet TCRdb's version contains in-frame clones alone and is incomplete. This sample has hundreds of thousands of clones; 98% occur once, and the top ten carry less than 0.35%. Positive CCR7 selection of CD45RO-negative cells yielded the naive CD8 cells, and terminally differentiated effector memory CD45RA+ cells were excluded. In its sample, this clone was seen once. Its antigen is not known.

This clonotype was obtained from a man aged 25 to 45 in good health. The sample was naive CD8+ T cells sorted from blood. The V gene is TRBV27, the J gene TRBJ2-1; a weak D match, TRBD2 (5 bases). CDR3 residues: CASREADSYNEQFF. For the CDR3, the DNA is TGTGCCAGCCGAGAAGCGGACTCCTACAATGAGCAGTTCTTC.